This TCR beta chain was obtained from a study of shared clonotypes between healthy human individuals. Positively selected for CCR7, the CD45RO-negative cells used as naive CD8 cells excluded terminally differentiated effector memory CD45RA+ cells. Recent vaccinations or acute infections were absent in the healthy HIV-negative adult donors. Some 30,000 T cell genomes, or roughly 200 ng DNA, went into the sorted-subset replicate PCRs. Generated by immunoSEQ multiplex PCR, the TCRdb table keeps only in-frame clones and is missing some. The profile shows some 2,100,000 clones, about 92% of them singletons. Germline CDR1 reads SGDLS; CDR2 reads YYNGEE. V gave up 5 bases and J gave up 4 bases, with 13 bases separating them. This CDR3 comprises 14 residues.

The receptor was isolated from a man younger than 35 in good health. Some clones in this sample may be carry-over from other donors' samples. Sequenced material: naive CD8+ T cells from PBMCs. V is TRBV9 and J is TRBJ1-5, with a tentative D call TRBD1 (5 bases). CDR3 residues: CASSGREGNQPQHF. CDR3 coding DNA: TGTGCCAGCAGTGGCAGGGAAGGTAATCAGCCCCAGCATTTT.